The 18 T cell receptor beta chains below come from one sample, sequenced in a study of cytomegalovirus exposure and HLA in healthy donors. A multiplex PCR was run with 60 Vbeta primers and 13 Jbeta primers. Using immunoSEQ multiplex PCR, the repertoire was profiled, and TCRdb retains in-frame clones only, with some absent. This sample has 150,000 to 200,000 clones; more than 60% occur once, and the top ten carry about 4.5%. Sequences were obtained from PBMCs. These receptors were collected from a man aged 35-49 years in good health and CMV-seronegative.

This chain links TRBV5-4 with TRBJ2-5; 7 bases are a match to TRBD2. The V gene's germline CDR1 is SGHNT and CDR2 YYREEE (reference sequence). The CDR3 runs to 13 residues. V shed 4 bases and J 4 bases; nucleotides not matched to a gene: 4. CDR3 coding DNA: TGTGCCAGCAGCGGGGAGGGGAGAGAGACCCAGTACTTC. Its protein product is CASSGEGRETQYF. Full variable domain (missing parts from reference TRBV5-4 and TRBJ2-5): ETGVTQSPTHLIKTRGQQVTLRCSSQSGHNTVSWYQQALGQGPQFIFQYYREEENGRGNFPPRFSGLQFPNYSSELNVNALELDDSALYLCASSGEGRETQYFGPGTRLLVL.

The CDR3 region is CASSFEAGRGKSEQYF. CDR3 DNA sequence: TGTGCCAGCAGCTTTGAGGCGGGGCGGGGAAAGAGTGAGCAGTACTTC. The V gene is TRBV7-9, the J gene TRBJ2-7, with TRBD2 as a possible D gene (6 bases). V was pared by 3 bases and J by 7 bases, with 22 bases between. CDR1 SEHNR and CDR2 FQNEAQ come from the germline V gene (reference sequence). There are 16 residues in the CDR3.

The V and J genes are TRBV28 and TRBJ1-2; D uncertain. The CDR3 extends over 10 amino acids. The germline V and J ends were trimmed by 10 bases and 8 bases, with 11 bases remaining between them. Looked up from germline, CDR1 is MDHEN and CDR2 is SYDVKM. The CDR3 coding sequence is TGTGCCATCCCGTACGGGGGCTACACCTTC. Translating gives CAIPYGGYTF.

V is TRBV6-5 and J is TRBJ1-4, with D tentatively TRBD1 (6 bases). The germline CDR1 and CDR2 sequences are MNHEY and SVGAGI. The CDR3 covers 15 residues. The V end lost 4 bases, the J end lost 3 bases, and 12 bases lay between the germline ends. The CDR3 DNA reads as TGTGCCAGCAGTTTCCGGGGGGCCCCTAATGAAAAACTGTTTTTT. Its translation: CASSFRGAPNEKLFF.

J is TRBJ2-7 and V is TRBV5-1; TRBD1 aligns across 10 bases. The CDR3 extends over 16 amino acids. The germline CDR1 and CDR2 sequences are SGHRS and YFSETQ. V gave up 9 bases and J gave up 4 bases; unmatched junction bases: 16. In DNA, the CDR3 is TGCGCCACCTCCCGTTCTGTGGGACAGGGGAGTTACGAGCAGTACTTC. This sequence encodes CATSRSVGQGSYEQYF.

The J gene is TRBJ1-1, the V gene TRBV28; 7 nucleotides match TRBD1. The CDR3 consists of 14 residues. The V gene's germline CDR1 is MDHEN and CDR2 SYDVKM. The V segment lost 5 bases and the J segment 1 base; nucleotides outside the gene matches: 4. The CDR3, as DNA: TGTGCCAGCAGTCAGGGGGTAGGGAACACTGAAGCTTTCTTT. This encodes CASSQGVGNTEAFF.

The chain joins TRBV11-2 to TRBJ1-2; tentatively, D is TRBD1 (5 bases). The germline CDR1 and CDR2 sequences are SGHAT and FQNNGV. Trimming took off 5 bases at V and 4 bases at J, with 14 bases between the two ends. The CDR3 is made up of 14 amino acids. The CDR3 spells CASSPRTDIYGYTF. DNA of the CDR3: TGTGCCAGCAGCCCCCGGACGGACATCTATGGCTACACCTTC.

The chain carries TRBV30 and TRBJ1-1; 7 nucleotides line up with TRBD1. Germline-derived CDR1 and CDR2 are GTSNPN and SVGIG (reference sequence). This CDR3 has 12 amino acids. V dropped 8 bases and J dropped 1; count of bases not matched to a gene: 4. The CDR3 DNA sequence: TGTGCCAGCCACAGGGGGAACACTGAAGCTTTCTTT. Amino acids: CASHRGNTEAFF.

This chain connects TRBV11-2 to TRBJ2-3, with 9 nucleotides matching TRBD2. The CDR3 runs to 17 residues. The V gene end was trimmed by 1 base and the J gene end by 1 base; junction bases not matched to a gene: 6. Per the germline V gene, CDR1 is SGHAT and CDR2 is FQNNGV. The CDR3: CASSLGVWTSGTDTQYF. The CDR3 nucleotides are TGTGCCAGCAGCTTAGGGGTATGGACTAGCGGCACAGATACGCAGTATTTT.

This chain connects TRBV19 to TRBJ2-5; 10 bases are shared with TRBD1. The length of the CDR3 is 13 residues. CDR1 is LNHDA, CDR2 SQIVND, per germline (reference sequence). DNA for the CDR3: TGTGTCGCCCCCGGGACAGGGGTCGAGACCCAGTACTTC. This gives the protein CVAPGTGVETQYF.

This chain joins TRBV28 and TRBJ2-7; D unclear. With 9 bases removed from V and 2 bases from J, the gap between germline ends came to 17 bases. The CDR3 is 14 amino acids. Germline V gene data show CDR1 as MDHEN and CDR2 as SYDVKM. This CDR3 is CASFSPQQAYEQYF. CDR3 nucleotides: TGTGCCAGTTTTTCACCCCAACAAGCCTACGAGCAGTACTTC.

V gene TRBV5-1 combines with J gene TRBJ1-1; TRBD1 might be the D (5 bases). CDR1 and CDR2 from the germline V gene are SGHRS and YFSETQ. V was pared by 1 base and J by 1 base, with 8 bases between. This CDR3 spans 14 amino acids. CDR3 loop: CASSLKGENTEAFF. In DNA, the CDR3 is TGCGCCAGCAGCTTGAAAGGGGAGAACACTGAAGCTTTCTTT.

This clone was seen only a few times. J is TRBJ1-1 and V is TRBV4-3, with D unclear. The ends were cut back, 3 bases at V and 6 bases at J, with 11 bases in the middle. This CDR3 region has 13 residues. Germline V lookup: CDR1 LGHNA, CDR2 YSLEER. CDR3 sequence reads: CASSQATRAEAFF. CDR3 DNA sequence: TGCGCCAGCAGCCAGGCTACACGGGCTGAAGCTTTCTTT.

The chain joins TRBV10-3 to TRBJ1-6; D remains ambiguous. The CDR3 runs to 12 residues. V was shortened by 3 bases and J by 10 bases, with 7 bases between the two germline ends. Germline lookup yields CDR1 ENHRY and CDR2 SYGVKD. In DNA, the CDR3 is TGTGCCATCAGTGACGGGAACTCACCCCTCCACTTT. Translating it yields CAISDGNSPLHF.

This chain joins TRBV6-4 and TRBJ2-3; 10 positions match TRBD2. This CDR3 has 16 amino acids. The ends lost 3 bases at V and 8 bases at J; junction bases unmatched: 11. Germline V lookup: CDR1 MRHNA, CDR2 SNTAGT. The CDR3: CASSESVAGGYRTQYF. The CDR3 region has the DNA TGTGCCAGCAGTGAATCGGTAGCGGGGGGCTATCGTACGCAGTATTTT.

The V gene is TRBV7-2, the J gene TRBJ1-1; 10 bases map to TRBD1. This CDR3 comprises 14 residues. Trimming cost V 0 bases and J 11 bases; bases outside gene matches: 6. The germline V gene encodes CDR1 SGHTA and CDR2 FQGNSA. The CDR3 region has the DNA TGTGCCAGCAGCTTAGCCGGGACAGGGGTGGATGCTTTCTTT. Its translation: CASSLAGTGVDAFF.

The chain joins TRBV10-3 to TRBJ2-7; possibly TRBD2 for D (7 bases). The CDR3 consists of 15 residues. CDR1 and CDR2 (germline): ENHRY, SYGVKD. The ends were cut back, 8 bases at V and 5 bases at J, with 22 bases in the middle. Written as DNA, the CDR3 is TGTGCCATCCGGCCGGGCCGGGGGGCGTTAAACGAGCAGTACTTC. As protein: CAIRPGRGALNEQYF.

The V call is TRBV5-1, the J call TRBJ1-1; D unclear. The V and J ends lost 3 bases and 2 bases respectively, with 11 bases between them. CDR1 and CDR2 from the germline V gene are SGHRS and YFSETQ. The CDR3 totals 14 residues. CDR3 sequence: CASSYNLGNTEAFF. The CDR3 DNA reads as TGCGCCAGCAGCTACAACCTGGGCAACACTGAAGCTTTCTTT.